This T cell receptor (beta chain) was found in a study of regulatory T cells in long-lasting Graves disease. This CDR3 contains 14 residues. Trimming left V 4 bases short and J 5 bases short, with 15 bases between. Germline CDR1 is GTSNPN and CDR2 is SVGIG (reference sequence). Assembly of TCR beta libraries relied on iRepertoire HTBI primers together with Arm-PCR of CDR3 regions. A single record per CDR3 protein comes from TCRdb applying MiXCR to the multiplex PCR reads. Of 510,000 or so distinct CDR3 sequences listed, 12% were seen once; the top ten hold approximately 9%. This sample's time point: newly diagnosed GD, antithyroid drugs for less than 3 months. RNA isolated from PBMCs was used to make the TCR library. This sample was also put to use in a study of T cells in Graves' hyperthyroidism and ophthalmopathy. From that paper: The HTBI primer set drove a first-round RT-PCR of the TCR CDR3.

Sample: peripheral blood mononuclear cells (PBMCs), taken at new diagnosis, from a patient treated with antithyroid drugs. This sequence originates from a woman younger than 45 with Graves disease. The V and J genes are TRBV30 and TRBJ2-1, with TRBD1 as a possible D gene (5 bases). This CDR3 reads CAWTFGALHNEQFF. The CDR3 nucleotides are TGTGCCTGGACTTTTGGGGCCCTTCACAATGAGCAGTTCTTC. Full variable domain (outside the CDR3, taken from reference TRBV30 and TRBJ2-1): SQTIHQWPATLVQPVGSPLSLECTVEGTSNPNLYWYRQAAGRGLQLLFYSVGIGQISSEVPQNLSASRPQDRQFILSSKKLLLSDSGFYLCAWTFGALHNEQFFGPGTRLTVL.